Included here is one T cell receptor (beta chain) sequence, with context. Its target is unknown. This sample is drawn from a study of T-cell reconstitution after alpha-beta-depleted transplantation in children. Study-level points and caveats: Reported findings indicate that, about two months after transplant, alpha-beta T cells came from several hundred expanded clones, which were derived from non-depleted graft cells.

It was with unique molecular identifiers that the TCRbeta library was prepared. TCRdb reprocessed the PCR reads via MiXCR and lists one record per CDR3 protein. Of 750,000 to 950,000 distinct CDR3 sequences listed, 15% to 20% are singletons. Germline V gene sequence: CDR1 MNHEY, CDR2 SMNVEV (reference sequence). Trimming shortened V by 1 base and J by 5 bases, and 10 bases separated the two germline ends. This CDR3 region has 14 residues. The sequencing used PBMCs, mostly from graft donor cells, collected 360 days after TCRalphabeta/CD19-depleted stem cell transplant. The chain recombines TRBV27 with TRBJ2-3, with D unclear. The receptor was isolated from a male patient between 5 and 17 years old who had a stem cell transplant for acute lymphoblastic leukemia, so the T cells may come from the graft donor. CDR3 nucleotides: TGTGCCAGCAGTTTATTGGGGATAGAAGATACGCAGTATTTT. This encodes CASSLLGIEDTQYF.